This is a list of T cell receptor beta chains from one sample in a study of response to subunit inactivated influenza vaccine. TCRdb re-called the RT-PCR reads with MiXCR, one entry per CDR3 protein. The repertoire holds 610,000 or so distinct CDR3 sequences, with 11% to 15% as singletons. The sample in question was PBMCs from blood, obtained 12 days after vaccination. The receptor set was obtained from a man in his fifties or sixties who received an inactivated influenza vaccine. The CDR3 runs from the conserved cysteine through the conserved F or W. The D gene is left open where the match is weak. Some rows mark clone size as missing; the rest say once, few, many or name a class of expanded clone.

v_gene	d_gene	abundance	j_gene	CDR3nt	CDR3aa
TRBV19	TRBD1	few	TRBJ1-2	TGTGCCAGTAGTATCAGGACAGGTACCTATGGCTACACCTTC	CASSIRTGTYGYTF
TRBV3-1	NA	NA	TRBJ2-3	TGTGCCAGCAGCAGTTCCCCCGGGGAGACTACGCAGTATTTT	CASSSSPGETTQYF
TRBV5-5	NA	few	TRBJ1-4	TGTGCCAGCAGCCAGGTCCGCCAACGGTCGAATGAAAAACTGTTTTTT	CASSQVRQRSNEKLFF
TRBV7-2	NA	NA	TRBJ2-1	TGTGCCAGCAGCAACTTTGGGGGCCGATGGGAGCAGTTCTTC	CASSNFGGRWEQFF
TRBV7-9	NA	NA	TRBJ1-1	TGTGCCAGCAGCTTAGGAAGACACCCGACCGGTGAAGCTTTCTTT	CASSLGRHPTGEAFF
TRBV7-2	NA	few	TRBJ2-2	TGTGCCAGCAAAACGAGGAGGGGGAACACCGGGGAGCTGTTTTTT	CASKTRRGNTGELFF
TRBV4-1	NA	NA	TRBJ2-7	TGCGCCAGCAGCCAAGGGACTGCGCTCTACGAGCAGTACTTC	CASSQGTALYEQYF
TRBV5-5	NA	NA	TRBJ2-6	TGTGCCAGCAGCTTGGAGGGCGGAGCTGGGGCCAACGTCCTGACTTTC	CASSLEGGAGANVLTF
TRBV30	NA	NA	TRBJ1-5	TGTGCCTGGAGTGCAGGGTTCAATCAGCCCCAGCATTTT	CAWSAGFNQPQHF
TRBV7-8	TRBD2	few	TRBJ2-5	TGTGCCAGCAGCTCTTACAGACTAGCGGGGGGCGTAGAGACCCAGTACTTC	CASSSYRLAGGVETQYF
TRBV27	NA	NA	TRBJ1-1	TGTGCCAGCAGGCCCGCAGGAGGGGGTGCTTTCTTT	CASRPAGGGAFF
TRBV19	NA	NA	TRBJ1-2	TGTGCCAGTAGTATACTTGTCGACAGGTCCGCCCGTAGTGGCTACACCTTC	CASSILVDRSARSGYTF
TRBV4-3	NA	few	TRBJ1-2	TGCGCCAGCAGCCAAGAGCTGACAGCCAACTATGGCTACACCTTC	CASSQELTANYGYTF
TRBV20-1	NA	few	TRBJ1-1	TGCAGTGCTAGAGGACCGGCCACTGAAGCTTTCTTT	CSARGPATEAFF
TRBV7-9	TRBD1	few	TRBJ1-4	TGTGCCAGCAGCTTATTGTCCGGGACAGGGAATGAAAAACTGTTTTTT	CASSLLSGTGNEKLFF
TRBV14	NA	NA	TRBJ1-6	TGTGCCAGCAGCCAAGAGGTACAAGGCTCACCCCTCCACTTT	CASSQEVQGSPLHF
TRBV2	NA	few	TRBJ2-2	TGTGCCAGCAGTGAACCGGCACCAGGAAGGGCCGGGGAGCTGTTTTTT	CASSEPAPGRAGELFF
TRBV30	NA	NA	TRBJ1-1	TGTGCCTGGTCCCAGGTCCTGAACACTGAAGCTTTCTTT	CAWSQVLNTEAFF
TRBV7-2	NA	NA	TRBJ2-3	TGTGCCAGCAGCTTGACCGGGACTCCTGGGTCAGATACGCAGTATTTT	CASSLTGTPGSDTQYF
TRBV12-3/TRBV12-4	TRBD2	NA	TRBJ2-3	TGTGCCAGCAGTTTAGACGGGAGGACAGATACGCAGTATTTT	CASSLDGRTDTQYF
TRBV4-2	NA	NA	TRBJ2-7	TGTGCCAGCAGCCAAGGCCCGGGACGGAACGAGCAGTACTTC	CASSQGPGRNEQYF
TRBV6-1	NA	few	TRBJ1-5	TGTGCCAGCGACCTCTTTGGGGCAGGAAATCAGCCCCAGCATTTT	CASDLFGAGNQPQHF
TRBV7-2	TRBD1	many	TRBJ1-1	TGTGCCAGCAGCATCTACAGGGGGTTGAACACTGAAGCTTTCTTT	CASSIYRGLNTEAFF
TRBV6-1	NA	NA	TRBJ2-7	TGTGCCAGCAGACCACCGGGATGCGGGTCCTACGAGCAGTACTTC	CASRPPGCGSYEQYF
TRBV20-1	TRBD2	few	TRBJ2-1	TGCAGTGCTAGAGATATGGCTAGCGGGGGGACCTCCTACAATGAGCAGTTCTTC	CSARDMASGGTSYNEQFF
TRBV6-1	NA	NA	TRBJ1-1	TGTGCCAGCAGTGTGGCTCAGGGGAACACTGAAGCTTTCTTT	CASSVAQGNTEAFF
TRBV4-3	TRBD2	few	TRBJ2-1	TGCGCCAGCAGCCAAGGAGCTAGCGGGGGGGATGAGCAGTTCTTC	CASSQGASGGDEQFF
TRBV28	TRBD1	few	TRBJ2-5	TGTGCCAGCAGTTCATCCCGGGACAGGGCAGAGACCCAGTACTTC	CASSSSRDRAETQYF
TRBV12-3/TRBV12-4	NA	few	TRBJ1-1	TGTGCCAGCAGTTTACAATTTGGGAACACTGAAGCTTTCTTT	CASSLQFGNTEAFF
TRBV5-1	NA	NA	TRBJ1-5	TGCGCCAGCAGCCGGGGGGTGGAGGAGCCCCAGCATTTT	CASSRGVEEPQHF